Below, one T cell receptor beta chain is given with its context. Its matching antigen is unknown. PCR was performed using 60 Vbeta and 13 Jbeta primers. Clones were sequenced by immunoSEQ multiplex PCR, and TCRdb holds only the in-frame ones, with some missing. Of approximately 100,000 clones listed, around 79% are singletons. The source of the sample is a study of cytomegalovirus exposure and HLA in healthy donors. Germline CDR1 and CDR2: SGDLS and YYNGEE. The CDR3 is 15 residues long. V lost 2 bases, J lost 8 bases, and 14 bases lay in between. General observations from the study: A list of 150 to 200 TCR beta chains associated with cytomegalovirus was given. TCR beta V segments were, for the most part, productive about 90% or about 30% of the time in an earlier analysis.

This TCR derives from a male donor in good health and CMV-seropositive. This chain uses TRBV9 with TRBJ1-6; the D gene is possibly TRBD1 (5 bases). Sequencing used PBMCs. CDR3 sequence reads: CASSVGGGMYSPLHF. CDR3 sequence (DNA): TGTGCCAGCAGCGTGGGCGGGGGGATGTATTCACCCCTCCACTTT. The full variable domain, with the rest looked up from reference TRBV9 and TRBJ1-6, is DSGVTQTPKHLITATGQRVTLRCSPRSGDLSVYWYQQSLDQGLQFLIQYYNGEERAKGNILERFSAQQFPDLHSELNLSSLELGDSALYFCASSVGGGMYSPLHFGNGTRLTVT.